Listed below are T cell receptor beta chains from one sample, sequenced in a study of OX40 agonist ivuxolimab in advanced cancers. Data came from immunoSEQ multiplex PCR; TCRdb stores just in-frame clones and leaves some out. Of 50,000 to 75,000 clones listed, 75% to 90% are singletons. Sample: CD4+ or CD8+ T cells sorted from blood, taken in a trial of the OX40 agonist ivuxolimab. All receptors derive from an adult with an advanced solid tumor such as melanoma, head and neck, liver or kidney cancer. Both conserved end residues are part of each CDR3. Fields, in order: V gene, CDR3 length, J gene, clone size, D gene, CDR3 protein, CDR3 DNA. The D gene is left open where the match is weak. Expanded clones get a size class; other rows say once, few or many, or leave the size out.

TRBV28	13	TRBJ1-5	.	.	CASKGYGDQPQHF	TGTGCCAGCAAAGGGTATGGGGATCAGCCCCAGCATTTT
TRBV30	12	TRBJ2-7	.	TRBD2	CAWGTGGYEQYF	TGTGCCTGGGGAACGGGGGGCTACGAGCAGTACTTC
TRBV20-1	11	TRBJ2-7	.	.	CSASPGTRQYF	TGCAGTGCTAGCCCCGGTACCAGGCAGTACTTC
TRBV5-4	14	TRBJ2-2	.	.	CASSLGQSTGELFF	TGTGCCAGCAGCTTAGGACAGTCCACCGGGGAGCTGTTTTTT
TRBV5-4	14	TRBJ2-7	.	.	CASSDLGTGYEQYF	TGTGCCAGCAGCGACCTAGGGACTGGCTACGAGCAGTACTTC
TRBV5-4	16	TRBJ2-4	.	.	CASSREGAQTKNIQYF	TGTGCCAGCAGCCGGGAGGGGGCGCAAACCAAAAACATTCAGTACTTC
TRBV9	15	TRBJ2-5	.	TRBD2	CASSVVGGGAETQYF	TGTGCCAGCAGCGTAGTCGGCGGGGGGGCGGAGACCCAGTACTTC
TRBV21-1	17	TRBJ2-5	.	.	CASSKVKGTPPKETQYF	TGTGCCAGCAGCAAAGTAAAGGGGACCCCTCCAAAAGAGACCCAGTACTTC
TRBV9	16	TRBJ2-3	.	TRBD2	CASSVGAGVGTDTQYF	TGTGCCAGCAGCGTAGGCGCGGGAGTTGGCACAGATACGCAGTATTTT
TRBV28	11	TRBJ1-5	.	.	CASSFGQPQHF	TGTGCCAGCAGTTTCGGTCAGCCCCAGCATTTT
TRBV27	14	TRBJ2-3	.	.	CATRRGPGADTQYF	TGTGCCACCCGGCGGGGCCCGGGCGCAGATACGCAGTATTTT
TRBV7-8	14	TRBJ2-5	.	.	CASSPRLLQETQYF	TGTGCCAGCAGCCCCCGCCTACTTCAAGAGACCCAGTACTTC
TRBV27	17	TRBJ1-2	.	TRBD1	CASSLWGQRPLDYGYTF	TGTGCCAGCAGTTTATGGGGACAGCGGCCGTTAGACTATGGCTACACCTTC
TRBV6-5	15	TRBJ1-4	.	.	CASSYTGAANQKLFF	TGTGCCAGCAGTTACACGGGTGCGGCTAATCAAAAACTGTTTTTT
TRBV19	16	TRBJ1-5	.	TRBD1	CASSIGGGQGFQPQHF	TGTGCCAGTAGTATCGGGGGTGGACAGGGGTTTCAGCCCCAGCATTTT
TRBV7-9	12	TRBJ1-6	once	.	CASSLASSPLHF	TGTGCCAGCAGCTTGGCCTCTTCACCCCTCCACTTT
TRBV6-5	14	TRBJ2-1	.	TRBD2	CASTLRGGYNEQFF	TGTGCCAGCACCCTACGGGGAGGGTACAATGAGCAGTTCTTC
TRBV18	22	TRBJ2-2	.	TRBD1	CASSPLPRSRGWTGDDTGELFF	TGTGCCAGCTCACCACTACCTCGTTCTAGGGGTTGGACAGGGGATGACACCGGGGAGCTGTTTTTT
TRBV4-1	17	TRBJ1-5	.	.	CASSQGGTGPRNQPQHF	TGCGCCAGCAGCCAAGGGGGAACAGGGCCACGCAATCAGCCCCAGCATTTT
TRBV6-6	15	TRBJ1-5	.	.	CASRNGQGSNQPQHF	TGTGCCAGCAGAAATGGGCAGGGGAGCAATCAGCCCCAGCATTTT
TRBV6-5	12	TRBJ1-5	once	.	CASSTPGQPQHF	TGTGCCAGCAGTACCCCAGGACAGCCCCAGCATTTT
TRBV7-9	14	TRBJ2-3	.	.	CASSLSRARDTQYF	TGTGCCAGCAGCTTAAGCCGGGCTCGCGATACGCAGTATTTT
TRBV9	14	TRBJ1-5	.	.	CASSVDGAAQPQHF	TGTGCCAGCAGCGTAGATGGGGCGGCTCAGCCCCAGCATTTT
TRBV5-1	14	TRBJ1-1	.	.	CASSLVQDNTEAFF	TGCGCCAGCAGCTTGGTACAGGACAACACTGAAGCTTTCTTT
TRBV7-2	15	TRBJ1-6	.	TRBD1	CASSLAGTANSPLHF	TGTGCCAGCAGCTTAGCCGGGACAGCTAATTCACCCCTCCACTTT
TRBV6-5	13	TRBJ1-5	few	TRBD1	CATRDRGNQPQHF	TGTGCCACCAGGGACAGGGGAAATCAGCCCCAGCATTTT
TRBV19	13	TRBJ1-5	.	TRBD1	CASRIRGREPQHF	TGTGCCAGTAGAATTAGGGGGCGGGAGCCCCAGCATTTT
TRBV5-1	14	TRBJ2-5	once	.	CASSLGSGWETQYF	TGCGCCAGCAGCTTGGGGAGCGGCTGGGAGACCCAGTACTTC